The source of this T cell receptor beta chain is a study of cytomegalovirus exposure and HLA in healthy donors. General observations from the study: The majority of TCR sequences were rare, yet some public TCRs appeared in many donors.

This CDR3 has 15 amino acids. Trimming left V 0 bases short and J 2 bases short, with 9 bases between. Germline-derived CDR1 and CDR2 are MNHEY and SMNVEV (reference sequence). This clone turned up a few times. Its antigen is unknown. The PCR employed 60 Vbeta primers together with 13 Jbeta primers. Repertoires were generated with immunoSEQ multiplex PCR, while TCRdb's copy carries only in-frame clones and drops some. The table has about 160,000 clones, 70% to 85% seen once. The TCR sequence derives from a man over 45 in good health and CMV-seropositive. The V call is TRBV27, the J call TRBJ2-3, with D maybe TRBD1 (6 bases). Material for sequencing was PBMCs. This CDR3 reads CASSLSGQITDTQYF. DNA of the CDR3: TGTGCCAGCAGTTTATCGGGACAAATCACAGATACGCAGTATTTT.